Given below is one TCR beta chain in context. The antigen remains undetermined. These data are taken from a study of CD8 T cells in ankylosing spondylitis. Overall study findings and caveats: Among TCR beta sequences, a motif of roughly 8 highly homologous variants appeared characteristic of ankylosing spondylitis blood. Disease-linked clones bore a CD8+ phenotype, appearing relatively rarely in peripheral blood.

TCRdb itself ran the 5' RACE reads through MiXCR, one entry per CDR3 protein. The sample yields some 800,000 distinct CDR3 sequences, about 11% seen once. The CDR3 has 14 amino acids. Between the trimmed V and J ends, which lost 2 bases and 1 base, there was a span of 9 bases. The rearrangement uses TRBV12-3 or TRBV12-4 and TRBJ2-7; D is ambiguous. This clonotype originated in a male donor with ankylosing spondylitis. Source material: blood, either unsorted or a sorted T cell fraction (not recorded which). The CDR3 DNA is TGTGCCAGCAGTTTAAGTCCCAGATCCTACGAGCAGTACTTC. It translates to CASSLSPRSYEQYF.